Below, one TCR beta chain is given with its context. This receptor's antigen is unknown. The sequence runs out 3 residues before the end of the CDR3; the remainder is reconstructed from the germline J gene. Reading the germline V gene (reference sequence) gives CDR1 DFQATT and CDR2 SNEGSKA. V has 6 bases trimmed and J has 3 bases trimmed; junction bases matching no gene number 9. Counted from cysteine to phenylalanine, this CDR3 has 14 amino acids. The DNA covers only part of the CDR3, 33 bases in frame from base 1. Every participant had a single incident cervical HPV16 infection, and women with prevalent HPV16 infections were excluded. Cervical HPV DNA was detected with MY09/MY11 PCR, and genotyping was done by dot-blot hybridization. Around 15 mL of heparinized blood were centrifuged, and the buffy coat was split into aliquots, frozen at -30 degrees C, and then kept at -80 degrees C. Genomic DNA was extracted from buffy coat specimens using QIAGEN kits.

The record originates from a study of T cells in women clearing cervical HPV infection (dated 2018 in TCRdb). In the study overall: The cases were 20 to 25 women with histologically confirmed HPV16-related CIN3 or worse, and 2 of those women had invasive cancers. The controls were 25 or so women whose single incident HPV16 infection cleared within 12 months with no development of precancer or cancer. Blood from cases was collected at the visit where the lesion was first found, while blood from controls was collected once the infection could no longer be detected. For cases, a median interval of about 150 days, with an interquartile range of about 90 to 210 days, was observed between lesion detection and blood sampling. Since HLA typing was available for only a few women, HLA type could not be ruled out as a confounder. The exploratory proof-of-principle case-control study was nested within the Guanacaste HPV Natural History Study in Costa Rica and compared TCR repertoires across cervical HPV16 outcomes. Cases and controls were matched on age within five years and on year of sample collection. Cases had a median age of almost 35 years compared with about 40 for controls, and baseline characteristics showed no significant differences between the groups. The parent cohort enrolled over 8,500 women aged 18 or older in Guanacaste, Costa Rica, in about 1993 to 1994 and followed the women for more than six years. Five blinded duplicates per group were added as quality controls, so that 60 or so samples were obtained: some 50 participants and 10 replicates. Study-level results and caveats: By combining richness with V gene abundances, random forest classifiers separated cases from controls with an estimated AUC of roughly 0.8. Whether associations preceded infection or resulted from infection could not be shown with the cross-sectional design, and effector/memory subsets and HPV-specific T cells were not isolated. CIN3+ cases had significantly higher TCR repertoire richness than controls across sequencing depths, but evenness did not differ between the groups. Lower TRBV6-7 relative abundance was observed in cases than in controls (0.11% versus 0.16%; Bonferroni P = 0.0008). T-cell numbers per sample were unknown, so richness differences could reflect varying T-cell content rather than repertoire biology.

TCR beta CDR3 regions were amplified by multiplex PCR from an average of around 1,200 ng genomic DNA per sample using the immunoSEQ assay. To correct primer bias, the assay used a complete synthetic TCR repertoire to set an amplification baseline. The amplicons were sequenced using the Illumina platform. As for how the authors treated the data: Sequences were error-corrected by clustering with frequency ratios and a modified nearest-neighbor algorithm and were then analyzed in the immunoSEQ Analyzer with IMGT gene definitions. At each rarefaction depth, TCR richness and evenness were averaged across 20 rarefaction repeats, and samples with fewer sequences than that depth were excluded. Relative abundances of V, D and J genes were compared between groups using Wilcoxon rank sum tests, with FDR correction applied. Blinded duplicates gave an intraclass correlation of around 95% for TCR richness and an average of roughly 76% across under 75 gene segments. TCRdb stores this immuneACCESS table with in-frame sequences only. Part of the clones is absent; in the studies checked, under half of the shortfall reflects unresolved V genes, and no reason is known for the rest. The D gene and trimming were derived from the DNA, and the V and J assignments and clone size from that table. The sample table includes 25,000 to 35,000 clones. 6.6% of the sample rests with the top ten.

This receptor was obtained from a woman aged 18 to 75 with a cervical HPV16 infection that either progressed to CIN3+ or cleared (not recorded which). Sequencing was done on a sample of blood buffy coat. The chain was built from TRBV20-1 and TRBJ2-3; the junction holds 7 bases that match TRBD2. The CDR3 loop reads CSANLRGGTDTQYF. Partial CDR3 DNA: TGCAGTGCCAACCTCCGGGGAGGGACAGATACG.